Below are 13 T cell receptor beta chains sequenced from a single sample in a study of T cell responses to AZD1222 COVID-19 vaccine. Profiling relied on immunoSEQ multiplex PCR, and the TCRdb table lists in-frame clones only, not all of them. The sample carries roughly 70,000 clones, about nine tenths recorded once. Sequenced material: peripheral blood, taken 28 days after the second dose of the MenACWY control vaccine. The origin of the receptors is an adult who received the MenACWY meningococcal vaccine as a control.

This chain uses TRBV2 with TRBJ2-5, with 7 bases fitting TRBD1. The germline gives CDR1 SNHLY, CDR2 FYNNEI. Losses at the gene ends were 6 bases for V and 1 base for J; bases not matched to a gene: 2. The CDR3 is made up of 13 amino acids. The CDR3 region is CASRGDSQETQYF. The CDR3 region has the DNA TGTGCCAGCAGGGGGGACAGCCAAGAGACCCAGTACTTC.

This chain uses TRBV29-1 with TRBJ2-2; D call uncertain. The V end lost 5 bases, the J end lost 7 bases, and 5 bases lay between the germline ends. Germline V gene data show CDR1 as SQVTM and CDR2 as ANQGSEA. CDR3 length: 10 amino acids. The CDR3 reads CSVQNGELFF. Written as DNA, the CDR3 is TGCAGCGTTCAGAACGGGGAGCTGTTTTTT.

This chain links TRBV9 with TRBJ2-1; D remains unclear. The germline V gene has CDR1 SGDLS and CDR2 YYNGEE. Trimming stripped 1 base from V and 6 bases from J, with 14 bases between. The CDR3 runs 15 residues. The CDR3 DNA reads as TGTGCCAGCAGCGTAAGTAGCCAGAGACCCAATGAGCAGTTCTTC. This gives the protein CASSVSSQRPNEQFF.

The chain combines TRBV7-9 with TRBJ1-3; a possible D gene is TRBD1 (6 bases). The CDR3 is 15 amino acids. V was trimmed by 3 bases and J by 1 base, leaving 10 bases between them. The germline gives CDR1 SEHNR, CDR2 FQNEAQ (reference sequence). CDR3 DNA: TGTGCCAGCAGCTTGACAGGTTCTTCTGGAAACACCATATATTTT. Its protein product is CASSLTGSSGNTIYF.

The DNA for the CDR3 is TGTGCCAGCAGAGGGATTAATGAAAAACTGTTTTTT. As protein: CASRGINEKLFF. The J gene is TRBJ1-4, the V gene TRBV6-5; D call uncertain. Trimming removed 6 bases from V and 4 bases from J, with 6 bases in between. The CDR3 sequence is 12 residues long. Germline CDR1 and CDR2: MNHEY and SVGAGI.

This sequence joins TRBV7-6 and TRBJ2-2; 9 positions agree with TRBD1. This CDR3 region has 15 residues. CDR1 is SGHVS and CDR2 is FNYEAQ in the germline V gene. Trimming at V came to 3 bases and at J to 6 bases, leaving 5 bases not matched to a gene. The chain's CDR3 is CASSFPGQGAGELFF. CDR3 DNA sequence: TGTGCCAGCAGCTTCCCGGGACAGGGTGCCGGGGAGCTGTTTTTT.

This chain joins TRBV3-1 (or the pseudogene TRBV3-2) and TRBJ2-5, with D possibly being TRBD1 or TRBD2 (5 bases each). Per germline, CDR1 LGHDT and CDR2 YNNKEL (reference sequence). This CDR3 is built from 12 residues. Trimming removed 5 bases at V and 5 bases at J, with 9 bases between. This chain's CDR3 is CASSGGVETQYF. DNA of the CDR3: TGTGCCAGCAGCGGGGGTGTTGAGACCCAGTACTTC.

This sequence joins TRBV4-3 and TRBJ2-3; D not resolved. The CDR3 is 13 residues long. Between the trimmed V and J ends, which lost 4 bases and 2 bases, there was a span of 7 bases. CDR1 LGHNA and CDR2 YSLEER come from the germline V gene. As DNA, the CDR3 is TGCGCCAGCAGCCCCGGAACCACAGATACGCAGTATTTT. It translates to CASSPGTTDTQYF.

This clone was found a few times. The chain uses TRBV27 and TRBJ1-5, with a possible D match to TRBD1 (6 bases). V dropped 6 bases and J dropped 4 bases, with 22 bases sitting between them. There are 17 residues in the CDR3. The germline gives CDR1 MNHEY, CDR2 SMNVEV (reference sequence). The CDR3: CASSDQLGGSRNQPQHF. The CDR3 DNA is TGTGCCAGCAGCGATCAGCTAGGGGGTAGTCGAAATCAGCCCCAGCATTTT.

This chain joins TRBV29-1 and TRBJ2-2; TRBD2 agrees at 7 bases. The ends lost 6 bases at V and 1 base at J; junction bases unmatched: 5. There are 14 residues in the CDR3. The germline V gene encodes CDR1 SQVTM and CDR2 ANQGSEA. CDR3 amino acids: CSVRAGVNTGELFF. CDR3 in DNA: TGCAGCGTGCGGGCGGGGGTGAACACCGGGGAGCTGTTTTTT.

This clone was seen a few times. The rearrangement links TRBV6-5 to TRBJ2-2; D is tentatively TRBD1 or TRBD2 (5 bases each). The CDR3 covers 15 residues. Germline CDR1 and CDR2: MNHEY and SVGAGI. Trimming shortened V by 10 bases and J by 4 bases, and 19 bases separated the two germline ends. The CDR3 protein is CATNTLGAGTGELFF. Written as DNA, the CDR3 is TGTGCCACCAACACCCTAGGGGCGGGCACCGGGGAGCTGTTTTTT.

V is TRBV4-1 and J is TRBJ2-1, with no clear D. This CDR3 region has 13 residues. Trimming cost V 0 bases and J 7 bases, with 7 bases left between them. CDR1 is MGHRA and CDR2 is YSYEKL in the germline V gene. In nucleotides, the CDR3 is TGCGCCAGCAGCCAAGATAGCCGGAATGAGCAGTTCTTC. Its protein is CASSQDSRNEQFF.

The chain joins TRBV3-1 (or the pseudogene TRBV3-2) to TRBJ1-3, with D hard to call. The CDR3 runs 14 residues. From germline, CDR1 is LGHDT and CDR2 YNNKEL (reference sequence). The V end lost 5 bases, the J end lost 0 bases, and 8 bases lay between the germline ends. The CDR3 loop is CASSFLGSGNTIYF. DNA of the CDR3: TGTGCCAGCAGCTTTTTGGGCTCTGGAAACACCATATATTTT.